This record concerns one T cell receptor beta chain sequence. Its antigen is undetermined. These data belong to a study of cytomegalovirus exposure and HLA in healthy donors. Study-level information: Some 85 million unique TCRs from HLA-typed donors were held in an early data release.

General study results and limits: With high specificity and sensitivity, the classifier reportedly diagnosed cytomegalovirus status. Roughly uniform depth of sequencing across donors was assumed in presence/absence analyses. Earlier analysis found most TCR beta V segments productive about 87% or about 30% of the time.

In the PCR, 60 Vbeta and 13 Jbeta primers were used. Generated by immunoSEQ multiplex PCR, the TCRdb table keeps only in-frame clones and is missing some. The data hold more than 100,000 clones, with 60% to 85% observed a single time. Germline CDR1 and CDR2: LNHNV and YYDKDF (reference sequence). This CDR3 is built from 16 residues. Unmatched junction bases numbered 4, after V lost 1 base and J lost 2 bases. This clonotype was sampled from a woman aged 40-49 years in good health and CMV-seronegative. This chain connects TRBV15 to TRBJ2-3; 9 bases agree with TRBD2. Input material: PBMCs. DNA of the CDR3: TGTGCCACCAGCAGAGGGCTAGCGGGAATCACAGATACGCAGTATTTT. Protein: CATSRGLAGITDTQYF.